Listed here is a single TCR beta chain. This clonotype has at least ten counts. Its binding antigen is unknown. Base-call qualities are not available, and no considerably larger clone is one nucleotide away. These data come from a study of T cells after yellow fever vaccination (dated by TCRdb to the late 2010s). For the wider study: Libraries from fractions with low cell numbers were prepared with the SMART-Seq v4 Ultra Low Input RNA kit. Blood samples were taken at several timepoints before and after primary and secondary immunization, and bulk PBMC replicates and cell subsets were isolated. Bulk TCR alpha and beta repertoires were sequenced longitudinally to track T-cell clones before and after primary and booster YFV17D yellow fever vaccination. Two healthy male donors, one aged 18 to 30 and one aged 30 to 39 years, were included in the cohort.

Explained via the paper, the treatment or condition label denotes: live attenuated yellow fever vaccine strain. PBMCs were isolated from peripheral blood using a standard Ficoll-Paque protocol. Dynabeads CD4 and CD8 positive selection kits were used to isolate the CD4 and CD8 T-cell fractions. TriZol was used to extract RNA from bulk PBMCs, from CD4 and CD8 fractions, and from dextramer-positive and dextramer-negative fractions. Overall results and qualifications from the work: Because only a couple of donors were included in the study, the extent to which the findings can be generalized is limited. Most clones expanded after primary vaccination were re-detected after the booster (almost 98% of CD4 and about nine tenths of CD8), suggesting broad memory maintenance. A small share of clonotypes occurred in both CD4 and CD8 compartments, likely arising from convergent recombination. Computational filtering was needed because FACS-sorted repertoires could contain abundant contaminating clonotypes from the bulk population. The secondary T-cell response was found to be weaker but faster than the primary response, with a peak reached on day 5 rather than on day 15.

TCR cDNA was synthesized by 5'RACE template switching, which introduced a universal primer site and unique molecular identifiers. cDNA synthesis was primed from both the TCR alpha and TCR beta constant segments. Two PCR steps were used to amplify libraries, with sample barcodes and sequencing adapters being added in the second step. Libraries were sequenced on Illumina HiSeq 2500 (2x100 bp) or NovaSeq (2x150 bp). As for how the authors treated the data: MIGEC handled demultiplexing of reads and collapsing into UMI consensus sequences, while MiXCR performed V(D)J alignment. Using edgeR on replicate PBMC samples, clonotypes were called vaccine-responding if FDR was below 0.01 and the log2 fold change was above 5 up to day 15. Each bulk clonotype received a CD4 or CD8 identity based on whether the sequenced CD4 or CD8 repertoire contained that clonotype at higher abundance. TCRdb handled the public reads itself, with Q25 trimming in fastp and clone calling in MiXCR, and kept productive beta chains. Each record represents a unique CDR3 protein, reported with the most common genes and DNA among its rows. The V and J calls were determined by TCRdb, not by the authors. This sample gives roughly 120,000 distinct CDR3 sequences in total; 7% to 8.5% of them show up just once. The biggest ten clones account for 25% of the sample.

The CDR3 has 12 amino acids, counting the end cysteine and phenylalanine. Only CDR3 DNA remains: 36 bases, in frame from the first base. The germline V gene (reference sequence) specifies MNHEY as CDR1 and SMNVEV as CDR2. The junction shows trimming of 3 bases on V and 6 bases on J, plus 9 bases between the germline ends. Sequenced material: CD8+ T cells sorted from PBMCs, taken 45 days after the yellow fever booster vaccination. The sequence links TRBV27 to TRBJ2-7; a tentative D call is TRBD2 (6 bases match). This receptor was taken from a man younger than 45 who received the YFV17D yellow fever vaccine. The DNA sequence reads TGTGCCAGCAGTTTCGGGGGTGGCGAGCAGTACTTC. Translated, it gives CASSFGGGEQYF.